One and the same sample provided the 13 T cell receptor beta chains below, sequenced in a study of CD8 T cells in ankylosing spondylitis. TCRdb reprocessed the 5' RACE reads with MiXCR, giving one entry per CDR3 protein. The sample has some 340,000 distinct CDR3 sequences, roughly 14% seen once. Specimen: blood, either unsorted or a sorted T cell fraction (not recorded which). Receptors were obtained from a male donor with ankylosing spondylitis or in good health (not recorded which).

This clonotype was counted a few times. The chain links TRBV29-1 to TRBJ2-5; tentative D call: TRBD2 (6 bases). Trimming pared 4 bases from V and 5 bases from J, leaving 11 bases between. This CDR3 comprises 12 residues. CDR1 is SQVTM, CDR2 ANQGSEA, per germline. For the CDR3, the DNA is TGCAGCGTTGGCGGGAACTTGGAGACCCAGTACTTC. It translates to CSVGGNLETQYF.

The chain carries TRBV12-3 or TRBV12-4 and TRBJ2-1; D ambiguous. The V gene lost 7 bases and the J gene lost 3 bases, with 13 bases spanning the gap. There are 14 residues in the CDR3. CDR3 amino acids: CASTSGQSYNEQFF. The CDR3 DNA sequence: TGTGCCAGCACTTCTGGGCAGAGCTACAATGAGCAGTTCTTC.

V is TRBV11-2 and J is TRBJ2-1; possibly TRBD2 for D (5 bases). The germline V and J ends were trimmed by 2 bases and 4 bases, with 12 bases remaining between them. Germline lookup yields CDR1 SGHAT and CDR2 FQNNGV. The CDR3 contains 15 residues. The CDR3 protein is CASSLRGLRYNEQFF. In DNA, the CDR3 is TGTGCCAGCAGCTTAAGAGGACTTAGATACAATGAGCAGTTCTTC.

This clonotype was seen only a few times. The rearrangement uses TRBV20-1 and TRBJ2-3, with D possibly matching TRBD2 (5 bases). Trimming pared 6 bases from V and 2 bases from J, leaving 15 bases between. This CDR3 contains 14 residues. Germline CDR1 is DFQATT and CDR2 is SNEGSKA (reference sequence). For the CDR3, the DNA is TGCAGTGCCCGGACCGGACTCCCCACAGATACGCAGTATTTT. Translation gives CSARTGLPTDTQYF.

The chain uses TRBV20-1 and TRBJ1-1, with D maybe TRBD1 (5 bases). Germline-derived CDR1 and CDR2 are DFQATT and SNEGSKA (reference sequence). The CDR3 length is 14 residues. Trimming took 6 bases from V and 7 from J, leaving 21 bases between them. CDR3 DNA: TGCAGTGCCGTTGACGGGGCCGACGTTGTTGAAGCTTTCTTT. Amino acids: CSAVDGADVVEAFF.

The V gene is TRBV20-1, the J gene TRBJ2-1; D is uncertain. Germline V gives CDR1 DFQATT, CDR2 SNEGSKA (reference sequence). Trimming left V 8 bases short and J 0 bases short, with 14 bases between. The CDR3 is 14 residues long. The CDR3 is CSPKWGTSYNEQFF. CDR3 coding DNA: TGCAGTCCCAAATGGGGTACCTCCTACAATGAGCAGTTCTTC.

The J gene is TRBJ2-2, the V gene TRBV5-1, with D possibly TRBD1 on 6 matching bases. The CDR3 has 15 residues. CDR1 is SGHRS, CDR2 YFSETQ, per germline. The V end lost 4 bases, the J end lost 3 bases, and 13 bases lay between the germline ends. In DNA, the CDR3 is TGCGCCAGCAGCCACCTCGACAGGTACACCGGGGAGCTGTTTTTT. Translated: CASSHLDRYTGELFF.

This clonotype appeared a few times. The gene calls are TRBV13 and TRBJ1-6, with a possible D match to TRBD1 (5 bases). Looked up from germline, CDR1 is PRHDT and CDR2 is FYEKMQ (reference sequence). The germline V and J ends were trimmed by 4 bases and 8 bases, with 12 bases remaining between them. The CDR3 length is 14 residues. The chain's CDR3 is CASSSGTLYSPLHF. CDR3 nucleotide sequence: TGTGCCAGCAGCTCCGGGACGCTTTATTCACCCCTCCACTTT.

This clonotype was recorded a few times. The gene calls are TRBV5-6 and TRBJ1-2; 7 positions match TRBD1. Germline values: CDR1 SGHDT, CDR2 YYEEEE. The CDR3 extends over 15 amino acids. The junction had 10 bases not matched to a gene; V was cut back by 4 bases and J by 4 bases. CDR3 in DNA: TGTGCCAGCAGCCTGGACGAACAGGGGATCTATGGCTACACCTTC. Translation: CASSLDEQGIYGYTF.

This clonotype came up a few times. J is TRBJ2-7 and V is TRBV7-2; 9 bases agree with TRBD2. Losses at the gene ends were 4 bases for V and 3 bases for J; bases not matched to a gene: 10. The CDR3 spans 16 residues. The germline gives CDR1 SGHTA, CDR2 FQGNSA. The CDR3 reads CASSSPWSGGLYEQYF. CDR3 nucleotides: TGTGCCAGCAGCTCCCCCTGGAGCGGGGGGCTCTACGAGCAGTACTTC.

This clonotype was seen a few times. The chain uses TRBV20-1 and TRBJ2-1, with 10 positions matching TRBD2. The CDR3 length is 11 residues. The V gene's germline CDR1 is DFQATT and CDR2 SNEGSKA (reference sequence). V shed 6 bases, J shed 13 bases, and the junction held 6 bases outside the gene matches. The CDR3 reads CSAETSGNQFF. For the CDR3, the DNA is TGCAGTGCGGAAACTAGCGGGAATCAGTTCTTC.

The chain joins TRBV29-1 to TRBJ1-2; TRBD1 is a possible D gene (6 bases). Trimming shortened V by 3 bases and J by 2 bases, and 16 bases separated the two germline ends. Germline CDR1 and CDR2: SQVTM and ANQGSEA. This CDR3 contains 15 residues. The CDR3 spells CSVEAQQGSNYGYTF. The CDR3 region has the DNA TGCAGCGTTGAGGCCCAACAGGGCTCCAACTATGGCTACACCTTC.

A few counts support this clonotype. The rearrangement uses TRBV10-1 and TRBJ2-3, with D unresolved. Trimming shortened V by 7 bases and J by 1 base, and 12 bases separated the two germline ends. The CDR3 length is 14 residues. Germline CDR1 reads WNHNN; CDR2 reads SYGVQD (reference sequence). CDR3 sequence (DNA): TGCGCCAGCAAACCTGAGACGGGCACAGATACGCAGTATTTT. Encoded protein: CASKPETGTDTQYF.